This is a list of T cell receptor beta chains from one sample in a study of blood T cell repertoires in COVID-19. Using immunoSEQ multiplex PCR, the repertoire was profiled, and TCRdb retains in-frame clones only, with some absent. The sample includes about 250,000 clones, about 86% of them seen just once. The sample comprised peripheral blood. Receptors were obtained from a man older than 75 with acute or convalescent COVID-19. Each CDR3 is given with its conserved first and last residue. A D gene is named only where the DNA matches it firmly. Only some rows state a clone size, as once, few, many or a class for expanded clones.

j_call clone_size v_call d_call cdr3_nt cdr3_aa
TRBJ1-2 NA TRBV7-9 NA TGTGCCAGCAGCTTAGCCATCGGGGGTTTGGATGGCTACACCTTC CASSLAIGGLDGYTF
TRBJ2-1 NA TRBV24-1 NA TGTGCCACCAGTGATAACCCCCAGACAGGTTCCTACAATGAGCAGTTCTTC CATSDNPQTGSYNEQFF
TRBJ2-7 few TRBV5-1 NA TGCGCCAGCAGCTTGACAGAGTCCAACCGCCGAAGCTCCTACGAGCAGTACTTC CASSLTESNRRSSYEQYF
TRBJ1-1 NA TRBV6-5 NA TGTGCCAGCACGGACCAGAGGGAGCTGAACACTGAAGCTTTCTTT CASTDQRELNTEAFF
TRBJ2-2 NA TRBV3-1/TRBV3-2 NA TGTGCCAGCAGCCAAGTGTCGGCAGGGACCGGGGAGCTGTTTTTT CASSQVSAGTGELFF
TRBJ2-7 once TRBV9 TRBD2 TGTGCCAGCAGCATGACTAGCGGGAGCAACGAGCAGTACTTC CASSMTSGSNEQYF
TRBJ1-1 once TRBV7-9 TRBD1 TGTGCCAGCAGCGGCCAGACAGGGACCGCTGAAGCTTTCTTT CASSGQTGTAEAFF
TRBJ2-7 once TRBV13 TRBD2 TGTGCCAGCAGCTTAGGATCTAGCGGCCCCTACGAGCAGTACTTC CASSLGSSGPYEQYF
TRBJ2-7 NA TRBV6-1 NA TGTGCCAGCAGTGAGGCAGGGGCAACCTACGAGCAGTACTTC CASSEAGATYEQYF
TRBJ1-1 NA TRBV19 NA TGTGCCAGTAGTATAATCCCAGGGTCGGGCACTGAAGCTTTCTTT CASSIIPGSGTEAFF
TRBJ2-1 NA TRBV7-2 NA TGTGCCAGCCGAAAAGCAGGGGACCGGGTTGAGCAGTTCTTC CASRKAGDRVEQFF
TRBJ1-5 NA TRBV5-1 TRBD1 TGCGCCAGCAGCTTGAGCGGACAGGACAATCAGCCCCAGCATTTT CASSLSGQDNQPQHF
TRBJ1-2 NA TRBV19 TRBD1 TGTGCCAGTAGCCAACCCCCTTCGACAGGGCGGGGTGGCTACACCTTC CASSQPPSTGRGGYTF
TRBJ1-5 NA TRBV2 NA TGTGCCAGCAGAAGCGGGTTTAGCAATCAGCCCCAGCATTTT CASRSGFSNQPQHF
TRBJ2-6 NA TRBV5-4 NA TGTGCCAGCAGCCCGGCCGGGACAAGGAGTTCTGGGGCCAACGTCCTGACTTTC CASSPAGTRSSGANVLTF
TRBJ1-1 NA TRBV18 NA TGTGCCAGCTCACCGGAGGGACCGAACACTGAAGCTTTCTTT CASSPEGPNTEAFF
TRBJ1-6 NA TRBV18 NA TGTGCCAGCTCACCTGCCGGACAGAACTATAATTCACCCCTCCACTTT CASSPAGQNYNSPLHF
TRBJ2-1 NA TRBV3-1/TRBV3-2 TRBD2 TGTGCCAGCAGCCAAGTGTACGGGGGGGCCATCTACAATGAGCAGTTCTTC CASSQVYGGAIYNEQFF
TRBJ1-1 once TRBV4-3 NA TGCGCCAGCAGTCTAAGGGAGGGAGCAGTCGGGACTGAAGCTTTCTTT CASSLREGAVGTEAFF
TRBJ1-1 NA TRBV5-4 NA TGTGCCAGCAGCTTGGGAGCCGGGACATGGAAAGGAGGCACTGAAGCTTTCTTT CASSLGAGTWKGGTEAFF
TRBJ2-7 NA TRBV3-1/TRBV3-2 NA TGTGCCAGCAGCCAAGGACCGGGAACCGAGCAGTACTTC CASSQGPGTEQYF
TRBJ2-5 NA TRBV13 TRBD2 TGTGCCAGCAGCGGGGGACTAGCCGAACAGGGAGAGACCCAGTACTTC CASSGGLAEQGETQYF
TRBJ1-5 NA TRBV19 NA TGTGCCAGTAGTACCCGCCGGGATAGCAATCAGCCCCAGCATTTT CASSTRRDSNQPQHF
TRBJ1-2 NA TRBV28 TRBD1 TGTGCCAGCAGAAAACAGGGGGCGCGGGGCTACACCTTC CASRKQGARGYTF
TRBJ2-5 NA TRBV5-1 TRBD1 TGCGCCAGCAGCCGGGCTGCGACAGGGGGACAAGAGACCCAGTACTTC CASSRAATGGQETQYF
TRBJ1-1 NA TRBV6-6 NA TGTGCCAGCAGTTCCCTAGGGGACATCCTGAACACTGAAGCTTTCTTT CASSSLGDILNTEAFF
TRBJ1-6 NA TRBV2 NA TGTGCCAGCAGTGAAGCGAGGGGAGGCTATAATTCACCCCTCCACTTT CASSEARGGYNSPLHF
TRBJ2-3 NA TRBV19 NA TGTGCCAGTAGTCCACGCCGGGTTATGGATACGCAGTATTTT CASSPRRVMDTQYF
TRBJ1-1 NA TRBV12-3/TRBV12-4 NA TGTGCCACGCGGGTTCGGGACACTGAAGCTTTCTTT CATRVRDTEAFF
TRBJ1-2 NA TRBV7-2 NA TGTGCCAGCAGCTTCTCAGACGGACTATATGGCTACACCTTC CASSFSDGLYGYTF
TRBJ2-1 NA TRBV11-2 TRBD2 TGTGCCAGCAGCTTAGGGGTCACTAGCGGGAGTTACAATGAGCAGTTCTTC CASSLGVTSGSYNEQFF
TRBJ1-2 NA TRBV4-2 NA TGTGCCAGCAGCCAAGCGCCGGGATCTCCCTCGATTGGCTACACCTTC CASSQAPGSPSIGYTF
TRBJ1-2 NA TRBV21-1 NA TGTGCCAGCAGCAAACAAGGGGGCGGGATCTATGGCTACACCTTC CASSKQGGGIYGYTF
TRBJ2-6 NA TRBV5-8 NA TGTGCCAGCAGCTCCCGGACAGTAAGCTCTAGGCCTGGGGCCAACGTCCTGACTTTC CASSSRTVSSRPGANVLTF
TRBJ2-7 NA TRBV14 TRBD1 TGTGCCAGCAGCCAAGATTACTACAGGGGATACGAGCAGTACTTC CASSQDYYRGYEQYF
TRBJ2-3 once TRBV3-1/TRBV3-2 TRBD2 TGTGCCAGCAGCCTGGGACTAGCAACAGATACGCAGTATTTT CASSLGLATDTQYF